This T cell receptor beta chain derives from a study of cytotoxic CD8 clonotypes in ibrutinib-treated CLL (dated by TCRdb to 2020 to 2022). With regard to the full study: In this cohort, 15 patients were treatment-naive and under 13 were relapsed/refractory, while some 18 had unmutated IGHV. Partial responses were observed in roughly 24 patients and complete responses in 2; after a median follow-up of roughly 62 months, remission was maintained in about 15 patients and progression was observed in some 12. Samples at response were collected after a median of approximately twelve months of treatment, with a range of about 6 to 40 months. Samples averaged 255,043 productive templates and tens of thousands of productive rearrangements. Longitudinal samples were available for about 30% of the roughly 90 trial participants. Cryopreserved peripheral blood mononuclear cells were collected at three points: before therapy, at response, and at either sustained remission or disease progression. All remission and progressive disease samples were collected while patients were still receiving ibrutinib. General findings and caveats noted by the study authors: Baseline clonality exceeded that of age-matched healthy donors and correlated strongly with circulating CD8+ T-cell counts. Lymph node repertoires were not examined, and the timing of sampling was not matched between patients in sustained remission and those whose disease progressed. Public clonotypes were rare and either contracted or stayed stable during treatment, and the rise in clonality at ibrutinib response reflected the expansion of private clonotypes. Clonality rose at ibrutinib response, remained stable during sustained remission, and dropped back toward baseline at progression.

This clone was counted only a few times. The antigen it binds to is not known. No quality values exist for individual bases; no much larger clone is one base distant. Reading the label with the study, this specimen's time point is: less than 30 months on ibrutinib. For TCR beta library preparation, about 2.2 micrograms of genomic DNA were extracted from the cryopreserved PBMCs. Longitudinal blood samples from CLL patients on ibrutinib monotherapy underwent high-throughput TCR beta sequencing. The patients took part in an open-label, single-center phase 2 trial of ibrutinib monotherapy. A MiSeq instrument was used for deep resolution sequencing, which targeted depths ranging from 1 in 1 million up to 1 in 200,000 T cells, with coverage averaging 10x for each clonotype. The immunoSEQ hsTCRB Kit was used to generate the TCR beta libraries. Under the source paper's analysis protocol: ImmunoSEQ Data Assistant and ImmunoSEQ Analyzer were used for data analysis, and V, D and J genes were assigned according to IMGT definitions. Clonality, which ranges from 0 to 1, was calculated by subtracting the normalized Shannon entropy of productive rearrangement frequencies from one. Only overrepresented clonotypes making up at least 0.05% of each patient's repertoire were included in the public clonotype analysis. Repertoires from thirteen age-matched healthy donors in immuneACCESS were used as clonality controls. Here the immuneACCESS table is served through TCRdb, limited to in-frame sequences with V and J called. Missing clones are a known gap in these copies; in checked studies unresolved V genes cover under half, and the rest lacks a known reason. The DNA gave D and trimming, while V, J and clone size come from that table. This sample has tens of thousands of clones in its table, and around 60% of those were observed once. Clones ranked in the top ten supply 20% of the sample.

V is shortened by 7 bases, J by 10 bases, and the region joining them spans 11 bases. According to the germline V gene, CDR1 reads MDHEN and CDR2 reads SYDVKM. The CDR3 goes from the cysteine to the phenylalanine over 11 residues. CDR3 DNA is the only sequence kept; it has 33 bases, read in frame from the first base. The chain couples TRBV28 to TRBJ2-1; no D gene is confidently identified. This TCR derives from a human donor with chronic lymphocytic leukemia. Sequencing used PBMCs, obtained after 24 months of ibrutinib treatment. The CDR3 loop reads CASTLHVEQFF. The nucleotide sequence is TGTGCCAGCACTCTACACGTGGAGCAGTTCTTC. With the portions outside the CDR3 filled from the reference TRBV28 and TRBJ2-1 genes, the complete variable region becomes DVKVTQSSRYLVKRTGEKVFLECVQDMDHENMFWYRQDPGLGLRLIYFSYDVKMKEKGDIPEGYSVSREKKERFSLILESASTNQTSMYLCASTLHVEQFFGPGTRLTVL.